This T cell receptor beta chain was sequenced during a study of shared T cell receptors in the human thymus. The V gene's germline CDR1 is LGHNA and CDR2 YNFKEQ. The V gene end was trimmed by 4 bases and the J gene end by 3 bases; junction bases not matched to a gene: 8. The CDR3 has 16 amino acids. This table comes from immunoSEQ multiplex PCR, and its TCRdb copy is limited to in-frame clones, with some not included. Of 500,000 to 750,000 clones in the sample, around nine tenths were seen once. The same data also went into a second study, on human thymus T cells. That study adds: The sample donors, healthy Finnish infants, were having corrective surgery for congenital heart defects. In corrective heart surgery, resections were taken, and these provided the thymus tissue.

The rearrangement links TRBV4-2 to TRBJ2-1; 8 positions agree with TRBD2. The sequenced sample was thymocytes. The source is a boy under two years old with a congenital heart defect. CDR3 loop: CASSPTSAPVYNEQFF. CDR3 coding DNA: TGTGCCAGCAGCCCGACTAGCGCCCCCGTCTACAATGAGCAGTTCTTC.